Listed here is a single T cell receptor beta chain. Antigen: not known. The CDR3 is 16 amino acids. Losses at the gene ends were 4 bases for V and 7 bases for J; bases not matched to a gene: 12. Germline V lookup: CDR1 ENHRY, CDR2 SYGVKD. The data derive from a study of cytomegalovirus exposure and HLA in healthy donors. Though nominally healthy at sampling, donors likely had unrecorded immune exposures. Study-wide findings and caveats: Common viral pathogens were later found to be apparently linked to several of the most significant clusters. On later analysis, the bulk of CMV-associated TCR beta chains appeared to be HLA-restricted.

The PCR employed 60 Vbeta primers together with 13 Jbeta primers. Profiling relied on immunoSEQ multiplex PCR, and the TCRdb table lists in-frame clones only, not all of them. The repertoire holds approximately 110,000 clones, with roughly 70% as singletons. This receptor was obtained from a man aged 40-49 years in good health and CMV-seropositive. The rearrangement joins TRBV10-3 to TRBJ2-1; 8 positions agree with TRBD1. Sequences were obtained from PBMCs. CDR3 coding DNA: TGTGCCATCAGTGGCAAGACAGGGGCCAAAAGGAATGAGCAGTTCTTC. Translating gives CAISGKTGAKRNEQFF.